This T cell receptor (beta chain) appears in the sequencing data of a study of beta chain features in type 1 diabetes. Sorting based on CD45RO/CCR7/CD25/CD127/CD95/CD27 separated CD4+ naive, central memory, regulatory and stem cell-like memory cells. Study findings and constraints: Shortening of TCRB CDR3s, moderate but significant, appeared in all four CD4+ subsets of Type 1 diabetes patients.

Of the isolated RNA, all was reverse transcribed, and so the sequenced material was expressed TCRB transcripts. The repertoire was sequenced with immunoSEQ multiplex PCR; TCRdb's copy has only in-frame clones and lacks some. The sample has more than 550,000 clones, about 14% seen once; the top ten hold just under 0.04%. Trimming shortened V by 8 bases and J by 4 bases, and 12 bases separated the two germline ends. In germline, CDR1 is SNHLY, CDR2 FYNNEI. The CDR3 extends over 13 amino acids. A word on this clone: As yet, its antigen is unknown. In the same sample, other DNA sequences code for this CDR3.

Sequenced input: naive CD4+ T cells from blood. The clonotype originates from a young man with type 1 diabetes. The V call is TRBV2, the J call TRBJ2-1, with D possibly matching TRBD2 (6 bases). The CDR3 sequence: CASSPGGYNEQFF. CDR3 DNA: TGTGCCAGCTCACCCGGGGGATACAATGAGCAGTTCTTC. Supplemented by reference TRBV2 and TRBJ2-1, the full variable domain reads EPEVTQTPSHQVTQMGQEVILRCVPISNHLYFYWYRQILGQKVEFLVSFYNNEISEKSEIFDDQFSVERPDGSNFTLKIRSTKLEDSAMYFCASSPGGYNEQFFGPGTRLTVL.